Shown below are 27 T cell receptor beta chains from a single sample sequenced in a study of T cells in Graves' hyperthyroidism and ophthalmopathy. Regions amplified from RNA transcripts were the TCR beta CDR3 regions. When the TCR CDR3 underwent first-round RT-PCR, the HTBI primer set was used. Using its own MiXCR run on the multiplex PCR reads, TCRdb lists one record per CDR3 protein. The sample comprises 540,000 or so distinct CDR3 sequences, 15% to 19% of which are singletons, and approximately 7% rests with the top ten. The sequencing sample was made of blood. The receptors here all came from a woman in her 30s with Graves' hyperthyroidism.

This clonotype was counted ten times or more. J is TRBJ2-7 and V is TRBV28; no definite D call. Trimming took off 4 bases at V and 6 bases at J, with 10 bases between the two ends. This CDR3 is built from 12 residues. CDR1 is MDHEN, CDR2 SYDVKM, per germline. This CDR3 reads CASSSLEAEQYF. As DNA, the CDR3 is TGTGCCAGCAGTTCGTTGGAAGCCGAGCAGTACTTC. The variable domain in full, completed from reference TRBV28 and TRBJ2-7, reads DVKVTQSSRYLVKRTGEKVFLECVQDMDHENMFWYRQDPGLGLRLIYFSYDVKMKEKGDIPEGYSVSREKKERFSLILESASTNQTSMYLCASSSLEAEQYFGPGTRLTVT.

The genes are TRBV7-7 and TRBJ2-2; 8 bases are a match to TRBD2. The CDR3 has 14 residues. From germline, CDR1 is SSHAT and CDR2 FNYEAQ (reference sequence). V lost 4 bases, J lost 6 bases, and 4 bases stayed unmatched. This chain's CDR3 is CASSSGGLAGELFF. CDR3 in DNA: TGTGCCAGCAGCTCGGGGGGGTTGGCCGGGGAGCTGTTTTTT.

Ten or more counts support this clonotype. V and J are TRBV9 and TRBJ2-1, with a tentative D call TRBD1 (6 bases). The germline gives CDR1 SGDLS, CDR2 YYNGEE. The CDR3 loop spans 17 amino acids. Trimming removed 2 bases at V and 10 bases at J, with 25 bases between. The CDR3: CASSVSHRTVSSMEQFF. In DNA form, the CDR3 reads TGTGCCAGCAGCGTGTCCCATCGGACAGTGTCCTCCATGGAGCAGTTCTTC.

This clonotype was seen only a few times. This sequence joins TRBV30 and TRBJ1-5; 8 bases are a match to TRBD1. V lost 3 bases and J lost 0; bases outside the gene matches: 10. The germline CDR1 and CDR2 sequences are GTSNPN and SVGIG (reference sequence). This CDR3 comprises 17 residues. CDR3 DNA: TGTGCCTGGAGGGCAGCCGGGACAGGCTATAGCAATCAGCCCCAGCATTTT. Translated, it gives CAWRAAGTGYSNQPQHF.

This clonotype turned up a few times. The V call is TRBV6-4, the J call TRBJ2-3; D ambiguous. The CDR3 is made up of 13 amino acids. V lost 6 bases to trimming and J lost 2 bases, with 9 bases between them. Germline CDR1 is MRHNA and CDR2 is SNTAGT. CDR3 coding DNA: TGTGCCAGCAGAGACGAATTCACAGATACGCAGTATTTT. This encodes CASRDEFTDTQYF.

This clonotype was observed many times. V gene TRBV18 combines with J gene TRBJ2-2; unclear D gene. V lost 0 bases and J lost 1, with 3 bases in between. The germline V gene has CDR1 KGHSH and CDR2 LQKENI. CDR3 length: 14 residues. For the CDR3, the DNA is TGTGCCAGCTCACCACCCCAGAACACCGGGGAGCTGTTTTTT. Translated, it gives CASSPPQNTGELFF.

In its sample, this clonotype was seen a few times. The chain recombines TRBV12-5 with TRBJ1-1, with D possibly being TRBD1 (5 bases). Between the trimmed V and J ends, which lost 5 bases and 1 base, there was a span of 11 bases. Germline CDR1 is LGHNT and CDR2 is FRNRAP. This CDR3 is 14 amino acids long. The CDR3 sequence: CASGPGLGNTEAFF. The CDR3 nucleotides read TGTGCTAGTGGTCCGGGACTCGGGAACACTGAAGCTTTCTTT.

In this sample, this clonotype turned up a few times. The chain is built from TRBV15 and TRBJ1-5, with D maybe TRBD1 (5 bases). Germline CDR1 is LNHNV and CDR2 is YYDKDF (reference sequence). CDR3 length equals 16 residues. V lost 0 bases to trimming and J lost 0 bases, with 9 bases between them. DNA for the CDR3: TGTGCCACCAGCAGAGATTGGGGGATTAGCAATCAGCCCCAGCATTTT. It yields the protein CATSRDWGISNQPQHF.

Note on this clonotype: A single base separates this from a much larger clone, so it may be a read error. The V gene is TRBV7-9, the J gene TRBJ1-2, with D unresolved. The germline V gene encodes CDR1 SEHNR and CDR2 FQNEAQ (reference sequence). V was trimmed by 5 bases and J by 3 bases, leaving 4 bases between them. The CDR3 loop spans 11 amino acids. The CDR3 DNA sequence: TGTGCCAGCAGCAATCACTATGGCTACACCTTC. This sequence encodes CASSNHYGYTF.

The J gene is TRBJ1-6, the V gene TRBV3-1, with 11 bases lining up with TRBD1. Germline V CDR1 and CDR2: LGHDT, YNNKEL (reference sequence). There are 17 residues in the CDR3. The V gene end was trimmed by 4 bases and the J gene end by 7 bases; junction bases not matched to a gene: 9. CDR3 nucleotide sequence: TGTGCCAGCAGCCGAGCCGGGACAGGGGGTGCAAATTCACCCCTCCACTTT. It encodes CASSRAGTGGANSPLHF.

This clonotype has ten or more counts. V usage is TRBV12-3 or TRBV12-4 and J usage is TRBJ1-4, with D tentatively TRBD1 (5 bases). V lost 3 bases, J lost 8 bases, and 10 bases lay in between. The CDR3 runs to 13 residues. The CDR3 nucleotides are TGTGCCAGCAGTTTTTGGGGGGACGAAAAACTGTTTTTT. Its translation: CASSFWGDEKLFF.

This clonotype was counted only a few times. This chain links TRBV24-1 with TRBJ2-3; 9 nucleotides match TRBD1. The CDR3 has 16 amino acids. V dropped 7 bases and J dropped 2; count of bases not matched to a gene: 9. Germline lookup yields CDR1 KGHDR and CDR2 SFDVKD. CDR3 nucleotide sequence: TGTGCCACCAGCCGCGGACAGGGGAGTTACACAGATACGCAGTATTTT. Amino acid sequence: CATSRGQGSYTDTQYF.

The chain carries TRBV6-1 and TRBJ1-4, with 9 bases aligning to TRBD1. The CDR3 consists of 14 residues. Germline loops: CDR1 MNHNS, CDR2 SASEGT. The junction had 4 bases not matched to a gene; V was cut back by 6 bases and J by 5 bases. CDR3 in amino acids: CASRLTGGNEKLFF. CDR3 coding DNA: TGTGCCAGCAGACTCACAGGGGGCAATGAAAAACTGTTTTTT.

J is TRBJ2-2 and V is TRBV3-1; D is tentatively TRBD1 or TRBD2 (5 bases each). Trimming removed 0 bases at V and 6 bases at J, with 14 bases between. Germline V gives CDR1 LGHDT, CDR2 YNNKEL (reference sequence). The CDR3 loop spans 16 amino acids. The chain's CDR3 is CASSQDVGPGPGELFF. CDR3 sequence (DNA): TGTGCCAGCAGCCAAGATGTGGGACCCGGACCCGGGGAGCTGTTTTTT.

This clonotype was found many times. Here the CDR3 reads CAWSSTSGRYNEQFF. CDR3 nucleotide sequence: TGTGCCTGGAGCTCGACTAGCGGGAGGTACAATGAGCAGTTCTTC. V usage is TRBV30 and J usage is TRBJ2-1; 13 nucleotides agree with TRBD2. From germline, CDR1 is GTSNPN and CDR2 SVGIG (reference sequence). This CDR3 is built from 15 residues. The J segment lost 4 bases and the V segment lost 3 bases, leaving 3 bases of the junction unmatched.

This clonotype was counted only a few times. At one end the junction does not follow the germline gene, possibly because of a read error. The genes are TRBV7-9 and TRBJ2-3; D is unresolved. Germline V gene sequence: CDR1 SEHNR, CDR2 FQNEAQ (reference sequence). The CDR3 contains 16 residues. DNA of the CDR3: TGTGCCAGCAGCGACCAAGGAATTACCCAGCCAGATGCGCAGTATTTT. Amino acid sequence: CASSDQGITQPDAQYF.

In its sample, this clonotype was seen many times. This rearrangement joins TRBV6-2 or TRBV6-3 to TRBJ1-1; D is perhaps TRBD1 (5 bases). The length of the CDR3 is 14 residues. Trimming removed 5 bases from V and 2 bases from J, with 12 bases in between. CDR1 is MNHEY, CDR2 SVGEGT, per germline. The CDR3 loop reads CASSTQTENTEAFF. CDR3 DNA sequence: TGTGCCAGCAGTACGCAGACAGAAAACACTGAAGCTTTCTTT.

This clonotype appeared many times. This CDR3 is CASTPHQHYEQYF. CDR3 DNA sequence: TGTGCCAGCACCCCCCACCAACACTACGAGCAGTACTTC. The chain employs TRBV28 and TRBJ2-7; D not resolved. The length of the CDR3 is 13 residues. V was pared by 7 bases and J by 3 bases, with 13 bases between. From germline, CDR1 is MDHEN and CDR2 SYDVKM.

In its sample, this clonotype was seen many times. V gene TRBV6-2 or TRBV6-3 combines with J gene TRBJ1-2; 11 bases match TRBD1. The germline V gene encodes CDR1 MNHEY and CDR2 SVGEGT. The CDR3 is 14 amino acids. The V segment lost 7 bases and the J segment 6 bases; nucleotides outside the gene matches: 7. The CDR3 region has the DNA TGTGCCAGCAAGAAGGACAGGGGGCTCGATGGCTACACCTTC. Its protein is CASKKDRGLDGYTF.

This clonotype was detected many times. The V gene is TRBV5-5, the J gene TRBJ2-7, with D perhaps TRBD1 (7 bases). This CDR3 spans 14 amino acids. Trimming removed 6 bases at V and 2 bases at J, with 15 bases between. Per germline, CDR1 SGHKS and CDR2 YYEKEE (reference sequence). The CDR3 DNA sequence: TGTGCCAGCAAGGTCGGCAGGGGGGCCTACGAGCAGTACTTC. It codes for CASKVGRGAYEQYF.

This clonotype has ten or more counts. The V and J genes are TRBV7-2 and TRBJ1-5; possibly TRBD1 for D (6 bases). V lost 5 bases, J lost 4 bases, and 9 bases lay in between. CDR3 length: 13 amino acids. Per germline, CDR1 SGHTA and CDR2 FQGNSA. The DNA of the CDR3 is TGTGCCAGCAGCCCACAGGGTAATCAGCCCCAGCATTTT. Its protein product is CASSPQGNQPQHF.

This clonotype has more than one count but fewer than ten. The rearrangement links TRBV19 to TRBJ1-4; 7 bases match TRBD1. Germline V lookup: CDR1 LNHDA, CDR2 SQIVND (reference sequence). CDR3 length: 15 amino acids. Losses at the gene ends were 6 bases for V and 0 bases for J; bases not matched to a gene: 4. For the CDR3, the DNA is TGTGCCAGTAGCCTCGGACAGGCAACTAATGAAAAACTGTTTTTT. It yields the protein CASSLGQATNEKLFF.

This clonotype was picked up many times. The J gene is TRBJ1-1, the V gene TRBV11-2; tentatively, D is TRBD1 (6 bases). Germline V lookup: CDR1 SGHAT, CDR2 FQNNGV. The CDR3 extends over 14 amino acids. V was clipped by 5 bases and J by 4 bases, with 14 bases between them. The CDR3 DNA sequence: TGTGCCAGCAGCCCAACAGGGCGGCTCACTGAAGCTTTCTTT. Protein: CASSPTGRLTEAFF.

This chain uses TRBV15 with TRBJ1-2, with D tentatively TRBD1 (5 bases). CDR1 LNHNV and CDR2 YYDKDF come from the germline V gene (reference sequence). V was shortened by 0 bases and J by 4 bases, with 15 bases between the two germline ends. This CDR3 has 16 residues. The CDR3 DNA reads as TGTGCCACCAGCAGAGATCCGTTCAGGGAAAGCTATGGCTACACCTTC. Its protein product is CATSRDPFRESYGYTF.

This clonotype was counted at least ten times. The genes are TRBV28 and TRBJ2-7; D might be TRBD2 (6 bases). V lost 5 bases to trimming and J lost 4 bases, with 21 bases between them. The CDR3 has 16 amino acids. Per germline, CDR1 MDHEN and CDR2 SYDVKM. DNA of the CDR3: TGTGCCAGCAGTCCCCAGTTCCCGGGGAGGTTTTACGAGCAGTACTTC. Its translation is CASSPQFPGRFYEQYF.

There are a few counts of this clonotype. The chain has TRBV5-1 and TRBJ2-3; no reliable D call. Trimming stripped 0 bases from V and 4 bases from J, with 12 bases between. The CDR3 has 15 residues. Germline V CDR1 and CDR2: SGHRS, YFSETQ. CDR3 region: CASSLGRPPADTQYF. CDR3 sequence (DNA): TGCGCCAGCAGCTTGGGTAGACCCCCCGCAGATACGCAGTATTTT.

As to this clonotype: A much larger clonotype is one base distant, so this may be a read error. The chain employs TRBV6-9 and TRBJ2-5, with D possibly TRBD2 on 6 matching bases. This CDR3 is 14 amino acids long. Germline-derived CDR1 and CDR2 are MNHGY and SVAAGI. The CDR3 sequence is CAGSFGQGGETQYF. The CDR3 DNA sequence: TGTGCCGGCAGTTTTGGGCAGGGAGGAGAGACCCAGTACTTC.